The 21 T cell receptor beta chains presented below share a single source sample, sequenced in a study of blood T cells in healthy people across ages. Together with a sample-barcoded 5' primer, a J-beta primer mix was included in a second PCR lasting about 7 to 11 cycles. TCRdb reprocessed the 5' RACE reads with MiXCR, giving one entry per CDR3 protein. The sample has roughly 1,500,000 distinct CDR3 sequences; about 32% are singletons. Sequencing was done on a sample of blood. The receptors come from a young woman in good health.

The chain combines TRBV11-2 with TRBJ2-1, with 10 bases matching TRBD1. With V trimmed by 5 bases and J by 6 bases, 10 bases remained unmatched. Germline assignment: CDR1 SGHAT and CDR2 FQNNGV. This CDR3 is built from 16 residues. The CDR3 protein is CASSLRGRDRGNEQFF. The CDR3 region has the DNA TGTGCCAGCAGCCTGCGGGGGCGGGACAGGGGCAATGAGCAGTTCTTC.

This clonotype was seen a few times. The rearrangement links TRBV2 to TRBJ2-1; 11 bases are shared with TRBD2. Germline V CDR1 and CDR2: SNHLY, FYNNEI. V dropped 4 bases and J dropped 7; count of bases not matched to a gene: 6. The CDR3 length is 15 residues. As DNA, the CDR3 is TGTGCCAGCAGTGCGAGTCTAGCGGGGGGTAATGAGCAGTTCTTC. It specifies CASSASLAGGNEQFF.

The chain has TRBV4-1 and TRBJ2-2, with D perhaps assigned TRBD1 or TRBD2 (5 bases each). CDR1 MGHRA and CDR2 YSYEKL come from the germline V gene. The CDR3 contains 17 residues. V dropped 0 bases and J dropped 6 bases, with 17 bases sitting between them. The CDR3, as DNA: TGCGCCAGCAGCCAAGATCCCGCAGGCCCGGGACCCGGGGAGCTGTTTTTT. This codes for CASSQDPAGPGPGELFF.

Details on this clonotype: Given the absence of the conserved phenylalanine or tryptophan at the CDR3 end, a read error is likely. V gene TRBV7-9 combines with J gene TRBJ2-3; 7 bases are a match to TRBD2. Germline CDR1 and CDR2: SEHNR and FQNEAQ (reference sequence). The CDR3 length is 16 residues. V shed 4 bases, J shed 5 bases, and the junction held 12 bases outside the gene matches. DNA of the CDR3: TGTGCCAGCAGCTCCCCTGCGGGGGACCTACGAGATACGCAGTATTCT. The encoded protein is CASSSPAGDLRDTQYS.

This clonotype was recorded at least ten times. V gene TRBV6-5 combines with J gene TRBJ2-1; weak D call: TRBD2 (5 bases). The CDR3 sequence is 14 residues long. CDR1 and CDR2 from the germline V gene are MNHEY and SVGAGI. V was cut by 4 bases and J by 8 bases, with 15 bases left in between. The CDR3 is CASSSEGSQDEQFF. Written as DNA, the CDR3 is TGTGCCAGCAGTTCTGAGGGATCTCAGGATGAGCAGTTCTTC.

The chain has TRBV20-1 and TRBJ2-3, with 8 bases matching TRBD1. In germline, CDR1 is DFQATT, CDR2 SNEGSKA (reference sequence). This CDR3 spans 13 amino acids. V gave up 5 bases and J gave up 5 bases; unmatched junction bases: 6. In DNA form, the CDR3 reads TGCAGTGCTGAAGAACAGGGGGGAGATACGCAGTATTTT. This encodes CSAEEQGGDTQYF.

This clonotype was seen more than once but under ten times. This sequence joins TRBV11-2 and TRBJ1-2; D is undetermined. The germline gives CDR1 SGHAT, CDR2 FQNNGV. The CDR3 totals 16 residues. With 1 base removed from V and 8 bases from J, the gap between germline ends came to 20 bases. This CDR3 reads CASSLVSGREVYGYTF. CDR3 nucleotides: TGTGCCAGCAGCTTAGTTTCCGGGAGAGAGGTTTACGGCTACACCTTC.

A few counts support this clonotype. The rearrangement links TRBV20-1 to TRBJ2-3; 10 positions match TRBD2. The V gene's germline CDR1 is DFQATT and CDR2 SNEGSKA (reference sequence). V lost 2 bases to trimming and J lost 4 bases; unmatched junction nucleotides: 9. CDR3 length equals 16 residues. DNA of the CDR3: TGCAGTGCTAGAAGCGGGACTAGCGTAGTGGCAGATACGCAGTATTTT. This translates into CSARSGTSVVADTQYF.

DNA of the CDR3: TGTGCCAGCAGCTTCCACGGGAACACCGGGGAGCTGTTTTTT. It encodes CASSFHGNTGELFF. This sequence joins TRBV7-9 and TRBJ2-2; D remains unclear. The length of the CDR3 is 14 residues. The V end was cut by 3 bases, the J end by 1 base, with 6 bases between. Germline V gene sequence: CDR1 SEHNR, CDR2 FQNEAQ (reference sequence). Looking up the rest from reference TRBV7-9 and TRBJ2-2 gives the full variable domain: DTGVSQNPRHKITKRGQNVTFRCDPISEHNRLYWYRQTLGQGPEFLTYFQNEAQLEKSRLLSDRFSAERPKGSFSTLEIQRTEQGDSAMYLCASSFHGNTGELFFGEGSRLTVL.

There are many counts of this clonotype. The chain has TRBV20-1 and TRBJ2-1; perhaps TRBD1 as D (6 bases). V lost 6 bases and J 5 bases, leaving 20 bases between the germline ends. Germline CDR1 is DFQATT and CDR2 is SNEGSKA (reference sequence). CDR3 length equals 15 residues. CDR3 loop: CSADEDSSRDNEQFF. DNA of the CDR3: TGCAGTGCGGACGAGGACAGCTCGAGAGACAATGAGCAGTTCTTC.

This clonotype was seen more than once but under ten times. This may be a read error: a much more frequent sequence differs by one nucleotide. The chain combines TRBV15 with TRBJ2-7; 8 bases are shared with TRBD1. The CDR3 consists of 15 residues. CDR1 and CDR2 from the germline V gene are LNHNV and YYDKDF (reference sequence). V lost 0 bases, J lost 3 bases, and 4 bases stayed unmatched. CDR3 protein: CATSRDAGGGYEQYF. DNA for the CDR3: TGTGCCACCAGCAGAGATGCAGGGGGCGGCTACGAGCAGTACTTC. The whole variable domain, remainder taken from reference TRBV15 and TRBJ2-7, is DAMVIQNPRYQVTQFGKPVTLSCSQTLNHNVMYWYQQKSSQAPKLLFHYYDKDFNNEADTPDNFQSRRPNTSFCFLDIRSPGLGDTAMYLCATSRDAGGGYEQYFGPGTRLTVT.

The chain carries TRBV11-2 and TRBJ2-5; the match to TRBD1 covers 9 bases. From germline, CDR1 is SGHAT and CDR2 FQNNGV. Trimming cost V 5 bases and J 4 bases; bases outside gene matches: 8. This CDR3 is built from 15 residues. Written as DNA, the CDR3 is TGTGCCAGCAGCGTAGGACAGGGGCTAGTAGAGACCCAGTACTTC. Its protein product is CASSVGQGLVETQYF.

The CDR3 nucleotides are TGTGCCAGCAGCTTACGGGCAGGTTATGGCTACACCTTC. The encoded protein is CASSLRAGYGYTF. V is TRBV7-9 and J is TRBJ1-2; D is unclear. Germline CDR1 is SEHNR and CDR2 is FQNEAQ (reference sequence). The V gene lost 2 bases and the J gene lost 5 bases, with 9 bases spanning the gap. The CDR3 extends over 13 amino acids.

As regards this clonotype: A much more abundant neighbour one base away suggests this may be a read error. The chain combines TRBV9 with TRBJ1-2, with D hard to call. CDR3 length: 14 amino acids. Germline lookup yields CDR1 SGDLS and CDR2 YYNGEE. The CDR3 nucleotides are TGTGCCAGCAGCCCCCCGCACGGGGTCTATGGCCACACCTTC. Protein: CASSPPHGVYGHTF.

This clonotype was detected a few times. This chain connects TRBV27 to TRBJ2-5, with D possibly being TRBD2 (6 bases). The CDR3 runs 16 residues. V was trimmed by 5 bases and J by 2 bases, leaving 18 bases between them. The germline V gene has CDR1 MNHEY and CDR2 SMNVEV (reference sequence). The CDR3 here is CASSKRPPAGQETQYF. DNA of the CDR3: TGTGCCAGCAGTAAAAGACCGCCGGCGGGACAAGAGACCCAGTACTTC.

The chain carries TRBV10-3 and TRBJ2-5; 11 nucleotides match TRBD2. The CDR3 extends over 14 amino acids. Trimming cost V 5 bases and J 3 bases; bases outside gene matches: 2. Germline V CDR1 and CDR2: ENHRY, SYGVKD. CDR3 in DNA: TGTGCCATCAGTAGACTAGCGGGAAAAGAGACCCAGTACTTC. As protein: CAISRLAGKETQYF.

CDR3 amino acids: CSATRVEQGRYTEAFF. CDR3 DNA: TGCAGTGCTACGCGCGTCGAACAGGGGAGGTACACTGAAGCTTTCTTT. The chain carries TRBV20-1 and TRBJ1-1; the match to TRBD1 covers 7 bases. The germline gives CDR1 DFQATT, CDR2 SNEGSKA (reference sequence). J gave up 3 bases and V 4 bases, and 14 bases lay outside the gene matches. CDR3 size: 16 residues.

This clonotype was counted at least ten times. The chain links TRBV4-1 to TRBJ2-1, with TRBD2 as a possible D gene (6 bases). Germline V gives CDR1 MGHRA, CDR2 YSYEKL. Deletions cut 1 base from V and 5 bases from J, with 18 bases between. This CDR3 comprises 17 residues. CDR3 in DNA: TGCGCCAGCAGCCAAGTTTCCCGGGAGATCAGCGACAATGAGCAGTTCTTC. This gives the protein CASSQVSREISDNEQFF.

This clonotype was counted between two and nine times. The rearrangement joins TRBV20-1 to TRBJ2-5; D call uncertain. This CDR3 is built from 13 residues. V shed 0 bases and J shed 4 bases, with 9 bases lying between them. Germline V gene data show CDR1 as DFQATT and CDR2 as SNEGSKA (reference sequence). The CDR3 loop is CSARDQWRETQYF. As DNA, the CDR3 is TGCAGTGCTAGAGATCAGTGGCGAGAGACCCAGTACTTC.

V and J are TRBV6-6 and TRBJ2-7, with a possible D match to TRBD2 (7 bases). Germline V gene lookup returns CDR1 MNHNY and CDR2 SVGAGI (reference sequence). V gave up 0 bases and J gave up 2 bases, with 14 bases separating them. This CDR3 is 16 amino acids long. In DNA, the CDR3 is TGTGCCAGCAGTTACTCGGTGCGGGGGCTCCCCTACGAGCAGTACTTC. This gives the protein CASSYSVRGLPYEQYF.

The chain links TRBV15 to TRBJ2-5; 7 positions match TRBD2. V was clipped by 1 base and J by 12 bases; unmatched bases: 11. The CDR3 runs to 14 residues. CDR1 and CDR2 from the germline V gene are LNHNV and YYDKDF (reference sequence). CDR3 bases: TGTGCCACCAGCAGAGGGGCGGGGGATCTCGAAAAGTACTTC. It yields the protein CATSRGAGDLEKYF.